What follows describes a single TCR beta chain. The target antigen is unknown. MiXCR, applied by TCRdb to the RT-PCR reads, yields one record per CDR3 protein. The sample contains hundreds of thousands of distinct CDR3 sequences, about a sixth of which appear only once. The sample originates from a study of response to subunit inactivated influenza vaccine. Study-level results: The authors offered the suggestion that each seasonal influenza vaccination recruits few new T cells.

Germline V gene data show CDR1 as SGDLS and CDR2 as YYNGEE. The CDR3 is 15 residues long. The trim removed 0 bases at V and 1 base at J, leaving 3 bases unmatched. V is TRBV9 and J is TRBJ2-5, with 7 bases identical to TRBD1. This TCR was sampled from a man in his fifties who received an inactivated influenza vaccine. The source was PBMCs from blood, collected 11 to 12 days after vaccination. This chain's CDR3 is CASSVGGGGQETQYF. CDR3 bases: TGTGCCAGCAGCGTAGGAGGGGGCGGCCAAGAGACCCAGTACTTC.